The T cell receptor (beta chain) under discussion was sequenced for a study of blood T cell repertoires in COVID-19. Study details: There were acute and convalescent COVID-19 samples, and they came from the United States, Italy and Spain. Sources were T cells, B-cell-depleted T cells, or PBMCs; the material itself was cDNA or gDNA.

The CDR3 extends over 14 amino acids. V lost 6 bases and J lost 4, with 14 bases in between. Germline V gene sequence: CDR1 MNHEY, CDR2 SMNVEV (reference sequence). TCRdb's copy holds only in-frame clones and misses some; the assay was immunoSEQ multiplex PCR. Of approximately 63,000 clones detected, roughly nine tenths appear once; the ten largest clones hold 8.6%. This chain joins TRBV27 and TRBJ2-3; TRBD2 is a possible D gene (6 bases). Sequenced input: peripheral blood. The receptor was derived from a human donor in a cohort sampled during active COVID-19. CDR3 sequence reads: CASSGGMGADTQYF. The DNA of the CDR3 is TGTGCCAGCAGCGGCGGGATGGGGGCAGATACGCAGTATTTT.